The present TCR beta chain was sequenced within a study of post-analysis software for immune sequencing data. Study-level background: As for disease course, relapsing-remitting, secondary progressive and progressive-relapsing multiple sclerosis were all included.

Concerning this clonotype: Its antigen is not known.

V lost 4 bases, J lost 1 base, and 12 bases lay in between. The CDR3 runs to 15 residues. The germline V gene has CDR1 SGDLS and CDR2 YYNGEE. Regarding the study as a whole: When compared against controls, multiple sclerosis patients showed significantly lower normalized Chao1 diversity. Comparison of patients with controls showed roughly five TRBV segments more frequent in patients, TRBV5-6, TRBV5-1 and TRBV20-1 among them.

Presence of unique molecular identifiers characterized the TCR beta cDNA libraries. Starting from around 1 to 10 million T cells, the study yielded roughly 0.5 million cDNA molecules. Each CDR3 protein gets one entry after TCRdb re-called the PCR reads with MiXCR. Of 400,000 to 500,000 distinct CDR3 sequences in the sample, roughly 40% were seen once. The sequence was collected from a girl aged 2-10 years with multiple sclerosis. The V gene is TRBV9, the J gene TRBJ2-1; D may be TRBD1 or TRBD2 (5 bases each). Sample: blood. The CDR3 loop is CASSLGPPSYNEQFF. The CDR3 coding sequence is TGTGCCAGCAGCCTGGGACCGCCGTCCTACAATGAGCAGTTCTTC.